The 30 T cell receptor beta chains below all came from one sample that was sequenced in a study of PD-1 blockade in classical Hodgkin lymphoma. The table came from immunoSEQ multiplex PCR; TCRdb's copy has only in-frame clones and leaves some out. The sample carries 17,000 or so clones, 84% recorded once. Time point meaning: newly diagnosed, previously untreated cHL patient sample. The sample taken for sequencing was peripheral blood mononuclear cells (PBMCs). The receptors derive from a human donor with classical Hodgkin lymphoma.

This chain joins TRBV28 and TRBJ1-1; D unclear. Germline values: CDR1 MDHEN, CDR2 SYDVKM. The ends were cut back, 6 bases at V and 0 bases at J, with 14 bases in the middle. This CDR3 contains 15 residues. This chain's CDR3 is CASSRPGVMNTEAFF. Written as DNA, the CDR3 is TGTGCCAGCAGCCGACCCGGGGTTATGAACACTGAAGCTTTCTTT.

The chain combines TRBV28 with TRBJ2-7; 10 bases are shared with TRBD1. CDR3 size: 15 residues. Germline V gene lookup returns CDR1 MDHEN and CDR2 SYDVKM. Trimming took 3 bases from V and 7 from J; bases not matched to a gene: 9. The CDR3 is CASSFLDRGLREQYF. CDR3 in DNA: TGTGCCAGCAGTTTCTTGGACAGGGGGTTAAGAGAGCAGTACTTC.

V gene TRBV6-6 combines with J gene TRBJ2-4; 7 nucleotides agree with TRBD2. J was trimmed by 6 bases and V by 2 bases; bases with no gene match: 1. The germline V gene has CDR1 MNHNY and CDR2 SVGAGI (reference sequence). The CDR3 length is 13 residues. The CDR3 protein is CASSYREGNIQYF. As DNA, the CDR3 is TGTGCCAGCAGTTACAGGGAGGGAAACATTCAGTACTTC.

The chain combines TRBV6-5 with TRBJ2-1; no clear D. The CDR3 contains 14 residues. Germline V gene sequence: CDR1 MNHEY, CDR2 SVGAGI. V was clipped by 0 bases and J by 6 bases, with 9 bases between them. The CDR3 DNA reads TGTGCCAGCAGTTACTCGGTTTCAGTCAATGAGCAGTTCTTC. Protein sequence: CASSYSVSVNEQFF.

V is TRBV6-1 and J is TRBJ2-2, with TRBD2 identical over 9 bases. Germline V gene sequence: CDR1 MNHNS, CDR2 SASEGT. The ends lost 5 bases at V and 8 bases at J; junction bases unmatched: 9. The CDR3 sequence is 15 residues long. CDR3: CASSPTSGFVGELFF. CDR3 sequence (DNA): TGTGCCAGCAGTCCGACTAGCGGCTTTGTTGGGGAGCTGTTTTTT.

This CDR3 is CASSSDNEQFF. CDR3 nucleotide sequence: TGTGCCAGCAGCTCTGACAATGAGCAGTTCTTC. The V and J genes are TRBV11-3 and TRBJ2-1; no clear D gene. CDR1 is SGHNT and CDR2 is YENEEA in the germline V gene. The CDR3 runs to 11 residues. V gave up 4 bases and J gave up 5 bases, with 3 bases separating them.

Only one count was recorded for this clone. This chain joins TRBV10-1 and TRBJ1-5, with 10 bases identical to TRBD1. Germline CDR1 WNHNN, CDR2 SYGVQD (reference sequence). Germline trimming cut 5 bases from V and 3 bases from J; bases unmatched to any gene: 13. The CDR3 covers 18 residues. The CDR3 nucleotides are TGCGCCAGCAGTACGGACAGGGGGACCAACCAGGACAATCAGCCCCAGCATTTT. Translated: CASSTDRGTNQDNQPQHF.

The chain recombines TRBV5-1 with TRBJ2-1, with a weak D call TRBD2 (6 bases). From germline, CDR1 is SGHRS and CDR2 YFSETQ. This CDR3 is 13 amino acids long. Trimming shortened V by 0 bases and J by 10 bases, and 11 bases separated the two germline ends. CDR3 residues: CASSLVGGTEQFF. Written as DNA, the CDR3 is TGCGCCAGCAGCTTGGTCGGCGGGACCGAGCAGTTCTTC.

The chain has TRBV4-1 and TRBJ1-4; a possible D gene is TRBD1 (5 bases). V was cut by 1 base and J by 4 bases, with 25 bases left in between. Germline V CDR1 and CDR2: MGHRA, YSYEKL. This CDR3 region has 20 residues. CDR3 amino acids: CASSQGIGADTPNINEKLFF. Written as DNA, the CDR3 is TGCGCCAGCAGCCAAGGGATCGGGGCCGACACTCCCAACATTAATGAAAAACTGTTTTTT.

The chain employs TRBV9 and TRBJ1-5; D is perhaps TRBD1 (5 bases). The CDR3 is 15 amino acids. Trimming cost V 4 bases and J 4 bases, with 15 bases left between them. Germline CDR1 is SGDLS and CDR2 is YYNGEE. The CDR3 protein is CASSHGLGQNQPQHF. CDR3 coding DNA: TGTGCCAGCAGCCACGGGCTGGGGCAAAATCAGCCCCAGCATTTT.

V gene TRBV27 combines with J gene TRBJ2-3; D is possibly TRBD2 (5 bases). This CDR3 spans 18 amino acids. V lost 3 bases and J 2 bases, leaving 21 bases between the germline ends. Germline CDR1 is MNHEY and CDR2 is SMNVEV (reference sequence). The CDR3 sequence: CASSFYLVGHGDTDTQYF. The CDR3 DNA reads TGTGCCAGCAGTTTTTATTTAGTTGGTCACGGGGACACAGATACGCAGTATTTT.

The CDR3 region is CASSQSRFAGYEQYF. The CDR3 bases are TGCGCCAGCAGTCAATCTAGGTTCGCCGGGTACGAGCAGTACTTC. The chain combines TRBV23-1 with TRBJ2-7; D unresolved. TRBV23-1 is classed as an ORF, of uncertain function. Trimming removed 0 bases from V and 4 bases from J, with 13 bases in between. The CDR3 is 15 amino acids.

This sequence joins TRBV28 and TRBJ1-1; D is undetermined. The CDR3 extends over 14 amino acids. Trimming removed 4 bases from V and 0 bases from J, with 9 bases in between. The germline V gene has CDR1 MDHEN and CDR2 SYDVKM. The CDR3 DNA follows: TGTGCCAGCAGTTCCCCAGTCATGAACACTGAAGCTTTCTTT. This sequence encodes CASSSPVMNTEAFF.

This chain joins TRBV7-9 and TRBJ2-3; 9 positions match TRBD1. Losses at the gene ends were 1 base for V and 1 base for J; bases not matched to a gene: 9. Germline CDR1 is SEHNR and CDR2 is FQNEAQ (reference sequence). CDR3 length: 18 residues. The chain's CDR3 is CASSLGLPGTGRTDTQYF. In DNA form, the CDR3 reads TGTGCCAGCAGCTTAGGACTCCCCGGGACAGGGCGCACAGATACGCAGTATTTT.

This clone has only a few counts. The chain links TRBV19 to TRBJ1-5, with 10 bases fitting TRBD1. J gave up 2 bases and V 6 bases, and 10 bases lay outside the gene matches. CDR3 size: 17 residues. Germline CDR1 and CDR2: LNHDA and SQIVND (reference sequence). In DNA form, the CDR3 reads TGTGCCAGTAGACGAAGCGACAGGGGGCCTCGCAATCAGCCCCAGCATTTT. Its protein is CASRRSDRGPRNQPQHF.

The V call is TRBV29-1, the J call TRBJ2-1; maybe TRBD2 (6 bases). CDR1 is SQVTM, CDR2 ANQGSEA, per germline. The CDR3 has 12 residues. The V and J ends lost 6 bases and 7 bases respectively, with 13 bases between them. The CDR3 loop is CSVTVGGNEQFF. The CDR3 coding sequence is TGCAGCGTGACAGTGGGAGGAAATGAGCAGTTCTTC.

Written as DNA, the CDR3 is TGTGCCAGCTCACAAAATACAGGGGGCGGGGTTGAGCAGTTCTTC. It yields the protein CASSQNTGGGVEQFF. V is TRBV18 and J is TRBJ2-1; 9 nucleotides align to TRBD1. Trimming removed 4 bases from V and 9 bases from J; junction bases left unmatched: 10. CDR3 length: 15 amino acids. CDR1 KGHSH and CDR2 LQKENI come from the germline V gene. The full variable domain, its missing parts supplied by reference TRBV18 and TRBJ2-1, is NAGVMQNPRHLVRRRGQEARLRCSPMKGHSHVYWYRQLPEEGLKFMVYLQKENIIDESGMPKERFSAEFPKEGPSILRIQQVVRGDSAAYFCASSQNTGGGVEQFFGPGTRLTVL.

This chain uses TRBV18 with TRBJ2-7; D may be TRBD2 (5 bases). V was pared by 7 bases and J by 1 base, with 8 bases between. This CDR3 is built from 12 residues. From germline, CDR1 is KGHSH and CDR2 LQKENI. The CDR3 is CASLTSSYEQYF. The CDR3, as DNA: TGTGCCAGCTTAACTAGTTCCTACGAGCAGTACTTC.

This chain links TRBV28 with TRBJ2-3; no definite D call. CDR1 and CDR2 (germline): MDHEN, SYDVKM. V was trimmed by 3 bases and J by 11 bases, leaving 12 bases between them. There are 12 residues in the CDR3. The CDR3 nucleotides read TGTGCCAGCAGTTTCGGTTCAATGAGGCAGTATTTT. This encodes CASSFGSMRQYF. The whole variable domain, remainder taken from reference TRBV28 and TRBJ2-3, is DVKVTQSSRYLVKRTGEKVFLECVQDMDHENMFWYRQDPGLGLRLIYFSYDVKMKEKGDIPEGYSVSREKKERFSLILESASTNQTSMYLCASSFGSMRQYFGPGTRLTVL.

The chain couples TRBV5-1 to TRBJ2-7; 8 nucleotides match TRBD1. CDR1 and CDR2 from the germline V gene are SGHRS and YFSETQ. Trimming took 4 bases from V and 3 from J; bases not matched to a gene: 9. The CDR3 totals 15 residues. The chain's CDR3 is CASSPGQGALYEQYF. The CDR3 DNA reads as TGCGCCAGCAGCCCAGGACAGGGAGCCCTCTACGAGCAGTACTTC.

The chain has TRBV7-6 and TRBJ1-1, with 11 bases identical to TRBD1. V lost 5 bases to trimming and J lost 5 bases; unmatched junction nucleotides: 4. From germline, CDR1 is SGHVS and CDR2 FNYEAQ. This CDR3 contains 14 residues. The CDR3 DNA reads TGTGCCAGCAGCCAGGACAGGGGGCGGACTGAAGCTTTCTTT. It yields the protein CASSQDRGRTEAFF.

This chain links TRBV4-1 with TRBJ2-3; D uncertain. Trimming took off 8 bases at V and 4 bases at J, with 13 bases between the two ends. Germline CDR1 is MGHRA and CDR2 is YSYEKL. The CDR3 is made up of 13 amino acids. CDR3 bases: TGCGCCAGCGCAAGCGTTTACGCAGATACGCAGTATTTT. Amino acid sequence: CASASVYADTQYF.

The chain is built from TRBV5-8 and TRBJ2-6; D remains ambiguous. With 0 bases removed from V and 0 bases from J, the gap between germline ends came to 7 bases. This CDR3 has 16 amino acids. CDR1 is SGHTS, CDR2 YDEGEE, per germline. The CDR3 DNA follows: TGTGCCAGCAGCTTGGGGGAATTCTCTGGGGCCAACGTCCTGACTTTC. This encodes CASSLGEFSGANVLTF.

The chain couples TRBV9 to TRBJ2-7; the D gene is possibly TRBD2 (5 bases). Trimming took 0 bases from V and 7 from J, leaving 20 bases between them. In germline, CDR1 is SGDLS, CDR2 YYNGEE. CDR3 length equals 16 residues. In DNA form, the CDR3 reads TGTGCCAGCAGCGTAGGAAGTGAATCCCTACCGGGGGAGCAGTACTTC. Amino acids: CASSVGSESLPGEQYF.

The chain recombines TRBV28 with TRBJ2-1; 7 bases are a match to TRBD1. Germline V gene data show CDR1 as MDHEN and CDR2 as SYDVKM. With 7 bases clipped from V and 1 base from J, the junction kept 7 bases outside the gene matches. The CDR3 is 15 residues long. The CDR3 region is CASTKRGPSYNEQFF. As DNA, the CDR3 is TGTGCCAGCACAAAGAGGGGGCCGTCCTACAATGAGCAGTTCTTC. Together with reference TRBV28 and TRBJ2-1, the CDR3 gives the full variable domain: DVKVTQSSRYLVKRTGEKVFLECVQDMDHENMFWYRQDPGLGLRLIYFSYDVKMKEKGDIPEGYSVSREKKERFSLILESASTNQTSMYLCASTKRGPSYNEQFFGPGTRLTVL.

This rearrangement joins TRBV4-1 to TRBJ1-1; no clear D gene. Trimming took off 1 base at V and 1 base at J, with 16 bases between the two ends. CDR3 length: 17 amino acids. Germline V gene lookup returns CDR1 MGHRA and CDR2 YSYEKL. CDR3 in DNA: TGCGCCAGCAGCCAAGGATCTTGGATGTTGGCGAACACTGAAGCTTTCTTT. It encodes CASSQGSWMLANTEAFF.

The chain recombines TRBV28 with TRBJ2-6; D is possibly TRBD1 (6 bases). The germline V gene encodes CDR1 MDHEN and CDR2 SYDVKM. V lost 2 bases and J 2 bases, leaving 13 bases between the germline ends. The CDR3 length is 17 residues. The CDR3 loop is CASSLRGSIPGANVLTF. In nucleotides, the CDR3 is TGTGCCAGCAGTTTAAGGGGGTCTATCCCTGGGGCCAACGTCCTGACTTTC.

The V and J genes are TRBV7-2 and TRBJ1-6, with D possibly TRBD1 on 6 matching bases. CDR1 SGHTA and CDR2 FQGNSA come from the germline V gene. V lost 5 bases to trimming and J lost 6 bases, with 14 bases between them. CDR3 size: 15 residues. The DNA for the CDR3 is TGTGCCAGCAGCGGCCAGGGGACTATTAATTCACCCCTCCACTTT. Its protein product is CASSGQGTINSPLHF.

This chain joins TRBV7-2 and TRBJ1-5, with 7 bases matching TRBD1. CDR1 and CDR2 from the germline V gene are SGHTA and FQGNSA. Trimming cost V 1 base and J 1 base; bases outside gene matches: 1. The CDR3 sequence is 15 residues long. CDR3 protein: CASSLDRGSNQPQHF. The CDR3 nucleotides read TGTGCCAGCAGCTTAGACAGGGGAAGCAATCAGCCCCAGCATTTT.

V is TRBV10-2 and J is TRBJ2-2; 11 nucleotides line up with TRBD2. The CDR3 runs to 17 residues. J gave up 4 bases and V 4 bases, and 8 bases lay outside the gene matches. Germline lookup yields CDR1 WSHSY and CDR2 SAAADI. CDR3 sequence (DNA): TGCGCCAGCAGTGTACTAGCGGGAGAGCATAGCACCGGGGAGCTGTTTTTT. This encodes CASSVLAGEHSTGELFF.